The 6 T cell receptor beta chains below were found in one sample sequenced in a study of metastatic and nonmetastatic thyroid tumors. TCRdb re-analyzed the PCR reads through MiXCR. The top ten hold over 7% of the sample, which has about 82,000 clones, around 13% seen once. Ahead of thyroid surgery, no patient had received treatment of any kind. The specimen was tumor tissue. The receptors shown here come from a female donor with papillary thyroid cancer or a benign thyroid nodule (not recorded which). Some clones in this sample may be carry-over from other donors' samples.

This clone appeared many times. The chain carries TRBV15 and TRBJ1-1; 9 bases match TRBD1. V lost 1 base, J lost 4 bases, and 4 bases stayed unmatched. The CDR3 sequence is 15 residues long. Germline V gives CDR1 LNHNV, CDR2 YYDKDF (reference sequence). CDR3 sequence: CATSRGTGVGTEAFF. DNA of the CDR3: TGTGCCACCAGCAGAGGGACAGGGGTGGGCACTGAAGCTTTCTTT.

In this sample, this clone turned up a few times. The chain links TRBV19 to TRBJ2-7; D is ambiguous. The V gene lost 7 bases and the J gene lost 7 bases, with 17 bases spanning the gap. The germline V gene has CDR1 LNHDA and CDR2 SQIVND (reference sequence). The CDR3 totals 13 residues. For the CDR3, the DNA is TGTGCCAGTATTAGTTCATGGGCTAGGGAGCAGTACTTC. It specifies CASISSWAREQYF.

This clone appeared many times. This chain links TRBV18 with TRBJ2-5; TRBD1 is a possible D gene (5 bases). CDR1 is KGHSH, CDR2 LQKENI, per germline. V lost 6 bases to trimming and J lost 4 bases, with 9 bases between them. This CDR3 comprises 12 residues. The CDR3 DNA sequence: TGTGCCAGCTCCCTAGGGGTAGAGACCCAGTACTTC. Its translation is CASSLGVETQYF. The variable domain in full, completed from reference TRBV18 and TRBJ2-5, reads NAGVMQNPRHLVRRRGQEARLRCSPMKGHSHVYWYRQLPEEGLKFMVYLQKENIIDESGMPKERFSAEFPKEGPSILRIQQVVRGDSAAYFCASSLGVETQYFGPGTRLLVL.

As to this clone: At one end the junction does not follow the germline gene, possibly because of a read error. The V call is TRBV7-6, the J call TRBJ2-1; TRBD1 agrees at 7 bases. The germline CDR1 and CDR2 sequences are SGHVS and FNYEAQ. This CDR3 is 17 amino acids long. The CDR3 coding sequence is TGTGCCAACAGCTTGAGACAGGGACAGATCTCCTACAATGAGCAGTTCTTC. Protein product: CANSLRQGQISYNEQFF.

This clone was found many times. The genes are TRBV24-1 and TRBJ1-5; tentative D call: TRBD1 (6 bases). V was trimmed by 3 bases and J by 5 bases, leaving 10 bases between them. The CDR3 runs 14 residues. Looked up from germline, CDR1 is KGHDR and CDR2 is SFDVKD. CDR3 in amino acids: CATSDPRTDQPQHF. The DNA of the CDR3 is TGTGCCACCAGTGATCCCCGGACAGATCAGCCCCAGCATTTT.

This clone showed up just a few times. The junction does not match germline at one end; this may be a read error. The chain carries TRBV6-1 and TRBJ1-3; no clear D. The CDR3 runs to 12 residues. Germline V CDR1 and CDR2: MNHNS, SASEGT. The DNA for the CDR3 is TGTGCCAGCATATCAGTGGGAAGCACCATATATTTT. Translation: CASISVGSTIYF.